What follows describes a single T cell receptor (beta chain). Its antigen remains undetermined. No per-base quality is available; no much larger clone lies one base away. These data belong to a study of T cell responses to AZD1222 COVID-19 vaccine (dated by TCRdb to about 2021). Looking at the study overall: Because spike-specific TCR depth and breadth did not differ between the two schedules, AZD1222 recipients who got a second dose at roughly 4 weeks were pooled with those who got a second dose at roughly 12 weeks. Trial participants were enrolled by age into 18-55, 56-69 and 70-plus year subgroups, with approximately 150, 30 and 60 TCR-sequenced participants respectively. TCR sequencing covered over 230 trial participants: around 210 given two doses of AZD1222 and 26 given two doses of MenACWY control vaccine. The study at large found these results: Only five to seven AZD1222 recipients were SARS-CoV-2 seropositive at baseline, limiting conclusions about previously exposed vaccinees. The whole spike protein was spanned by vaccine-associated CD4 TCRs, and dominant responses were seen in regions 160-218 and 743-854. Participants were mostly white British and included more females than males, and it was suggested by the authors that clonal diversity may have been underestimated. No day 14 peak-response samples were available, so repertoires were characterized only after the peak T cell response. In the small 56-69-year group, the increase in depth fell short of significance, most likely because of low power. Nearly half of unique spike-specific TCRs reportedly recognized epitopes outside regions mutated in the B.1.351 and B.1.1.7 variants. After two AZD1222 doses, spike-specific TCR breadth and depth were significantly higher than at day 0 and than in MenACWY recipients.

CDR1 and CDR2 were assigned from the germline V gene as SGHRS and YFSETQ. A distance of 12 bases separates the germline ends of V and J, which lose 0 bases and 8 bases respectively. From cysteine to phenylalanine, the CDR3 is 15 amino acids long. CDR3 DNA only is kept here, 45 bases in frame from base 1. The time point label, as the study defines it: baseline before first vaccination. Vaccinee samples were obtained from the UK trials COV001 and COV002, which included a single-blind randomized controlled phase 2/3 trial of AZD1222 (ChAdOx1 nCoV-19) in healthy adults. Trial participant PBMC samples were collected at day 0 and day 28 after the second dose for TCRbeta chain sequencing. The CDR3 regions of human TCRbeta chains were analyzed by immunosequencing. Processing in the source paper ran as follows. TCRs in the repertoires were compared against a reference library of SARS-CoV-2-specific TCRs that had been generated with the MIRA antigen-specificity platform. Breadth was defined as the fraction of unique TCRs that were SARS-CoV-2-associated, and depth was defined as the fraction of total T cells that were SARS-CoV-2-associated. Using the MIRA data, each spike-specific TCR was mapped to the spike region that the TCR reacts to and placed in a CD4 or CD8 class. Log10-transformed breadth and depth values were compared by one-way ANOVA with Sidak's multiple comparisons tests. The table comes from immuneACCESS by way of TCRdb, which keeps in-frame sequences with V and J called. Part of the clones is missing from these tables; in studies checked, under half for an unresolved V gene and the rest for unknown reasons. Clonal size and the V and J genes are those of that table, whereas D and trimming came from the DNA. Recorded for this sample are about 100,000 clones; 70% to 90% of them occurred a single time. The ten largest clones take up around 15% of the sample.

This TCR was sampled from an adult in good health. Specimen: peripheral blood, collected on day 0 of AZD1222 vaccination. This receptor chain uses TRBV5-1 and TRBJ1-6, with the D gene not confidently named. The CDR3 reads CASSLVQARYSPLHF. The DNA is as follows: TGCGCCAGCAGCTTGGTCCAGGCTCGGTATTCACCCCTCCACTTT.